The T cell receptor beta chain described here comes from a study of identifying expanded T cells in peripheral blood. Regarding the study as a whole: Technical replicates showed about 1.1 changed clones; roughly two weeks 15 to 20; four weeks 19. Approximately 2-week clone count variance significantly increased as total template count grew.

About this clone: Its antigen remains unknown.

Repertoires were generated with immunoSEQ multiplex PCR, while TCRdb's copy carries only in-frame clones and drops some. In the table there are about 94,000 clones, roughly 88% of which are singletons. Healthy donors had no documented immune events, such as infections, while sampled. There are 15 residues in the CDR3. Trimming took 5 bases from V and 9 from J; bases not matched to a gene: 11. Per germline, CDR1 SGHTA and CDR2 FQGNSA. V gene TRBV7-2 combines with J gene TRBJ2-7; 12 bases are a match to TRBD2. The sequence was collected from a person aged 18-70 years in good health. The sample was blood. The CDR3 nucleotides are TGTGCCAGCAGCGCAACGACTAGCGGGAGAAGTGCGCAGTACTTC. It yields the protein CASSATTSGRSAQYF.